This TCR beta chain emerged from a study of OX40 agonist ivuxolimab in advanced cancers. Profiling relied on immunoSEQ multiplex PCR, and the TCRdb table lists in-frame clones only, not all of them. The repertoire holds about 18,000 clones, 80% seen once, with about a quarter in the top ten. The V end lost 3 bases, the J end lost 1 base, and 19 bases lay between the germline ends. Germline V gene lookup returns CDR1 LGHNA and CDR2 YNFKEQ. The CDR3 is 17 amino acids. The chain is built from TRBV4-2 and TRBJ2-7, with D possibly TRBD1 on 5 matching bases. The material was CD4+ or CD8+ T cells sorted from blood, obtained in a trial of the OX40 agonist ivuxolimab. The source of this sequence is an adult with an advanced solid tumor such as melanoma, head and neck, liver or kidney cancer. Here the CDR3 DNA reads TGTGCCAGCAGCCAGATTTCTCTAGTCAGGGAATCCTACGAGCAGTACTTC. Translating it yields CASSQISLVRESYEQYF.